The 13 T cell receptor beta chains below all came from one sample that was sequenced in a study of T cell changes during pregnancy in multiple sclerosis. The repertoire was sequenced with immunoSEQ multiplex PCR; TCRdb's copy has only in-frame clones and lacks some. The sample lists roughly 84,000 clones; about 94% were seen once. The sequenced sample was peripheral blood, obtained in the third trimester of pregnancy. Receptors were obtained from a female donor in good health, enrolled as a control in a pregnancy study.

CDR3 protein: CASNVINRDITEAFF. The DNA of the CDR3 is TGTGCCAGCAACGTGATAAACCGGGACATCACTGAAGCTTTCTTT. The V call is TRBV13, the J call TRBJ1-1; D might be TRBD1 (6 bases). This CDR3 spans 15 amino acids. Germline V gene data show CDR1 as PRHDT and CDR2 as FYEKMQ (reference sequence). V was cut by 7 bases and J by 4 bases, with 19 bases left in between. The full variable domain, with the rest looked up from reference TRBV13 and TRBJ1-1, is AAGVIQSPRHLIKEKRETATLKCYPIPRHDTVYWYQQGPGQDPQFLISFYEKMQSDKGSIPDRFSAQQFSDYHSELNMSSLELGDSALYFCASNVINRDITEAFFGQGTRLTVV.

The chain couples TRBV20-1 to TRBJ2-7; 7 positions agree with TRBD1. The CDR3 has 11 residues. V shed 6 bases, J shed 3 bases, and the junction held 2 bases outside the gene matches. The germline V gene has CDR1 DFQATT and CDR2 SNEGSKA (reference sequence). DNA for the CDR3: TGCAGTGCCGGGGACAGCTACGAGCAGTACTTC. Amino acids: CSAGDSYEQYF.

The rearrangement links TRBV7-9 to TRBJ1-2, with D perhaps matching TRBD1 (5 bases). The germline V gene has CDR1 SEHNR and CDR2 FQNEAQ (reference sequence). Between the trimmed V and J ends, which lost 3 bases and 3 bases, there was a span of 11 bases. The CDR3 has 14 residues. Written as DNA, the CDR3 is TGTGCCAGCAGCTTTTATGAGACAGACTATGGCTACACCTTC. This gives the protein CASSFYETDYGYTF.

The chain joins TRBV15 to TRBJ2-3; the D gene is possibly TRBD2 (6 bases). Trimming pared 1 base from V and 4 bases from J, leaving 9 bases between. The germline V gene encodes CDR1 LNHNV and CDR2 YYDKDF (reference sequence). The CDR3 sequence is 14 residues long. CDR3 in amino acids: CATSRGLEADTQYF. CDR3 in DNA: TGTGCCACCAGCAGAGGACTAGAGGCAGATACGCAGTATTTT.

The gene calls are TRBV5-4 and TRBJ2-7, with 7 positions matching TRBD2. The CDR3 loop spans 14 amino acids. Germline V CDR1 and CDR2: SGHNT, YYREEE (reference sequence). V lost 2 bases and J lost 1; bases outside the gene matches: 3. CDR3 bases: TGTGCCAGCAGCTTCGAGGGAGGGTCCTACGAGCAGTACTTC. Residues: CASSFEGGSYEQYF. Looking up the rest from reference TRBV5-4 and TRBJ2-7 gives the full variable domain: ETGVTQSPTHLIKTRGQQVTLRCSSQSGHNTVSWYQQALGQGPQFIFQYYREEENGRGNFPPRFSGLQFPNYSSELNVNALELDDSALYLCASSFEGGSYEQYFGPGTRLTVT.

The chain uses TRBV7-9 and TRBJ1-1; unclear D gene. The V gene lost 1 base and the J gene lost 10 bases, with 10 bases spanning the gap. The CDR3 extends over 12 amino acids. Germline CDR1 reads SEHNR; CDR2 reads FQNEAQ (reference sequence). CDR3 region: CASSLVLSPAFF. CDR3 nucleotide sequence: TGTGCCAGCAGCTTAGTACTCTCCCCAGCTTTCTTT.

The CDR3 loop is CASKIKRSSYEQYF. Here the CDR3 DNA reads TGTGCCAGCAAAATAAAGCGTAGCTCCTACGAGCAGTACTTC. The J gene is TRBJ2-7, the V gene TRBV27, with D uncertain. This CDR3 has 14 amino acids. Germline V gene data show CDR1 as MNHEY and CDR2 as SMNVEV (reference sequence). V was cut by 7 bases and J by 0 bases, with 13 bases left in between.

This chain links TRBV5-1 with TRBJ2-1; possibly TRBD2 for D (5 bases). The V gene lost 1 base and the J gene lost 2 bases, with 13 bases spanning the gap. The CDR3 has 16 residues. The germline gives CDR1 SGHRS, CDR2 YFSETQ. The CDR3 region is CASSLRPGMTYNEQFF. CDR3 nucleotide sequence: TGCGCCAGCAGCTTGCGGCCGGGGATGACCTACAATGAGCAGTTCTTC.

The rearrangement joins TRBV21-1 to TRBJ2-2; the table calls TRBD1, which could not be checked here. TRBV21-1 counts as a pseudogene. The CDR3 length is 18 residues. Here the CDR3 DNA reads TGTGCCAGCAGCAAAGAGAGCGGTAGAACAGGGTCGGCCGGGGAGCTGTTTTTT. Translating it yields CASSKESGRTGSAGELFF.

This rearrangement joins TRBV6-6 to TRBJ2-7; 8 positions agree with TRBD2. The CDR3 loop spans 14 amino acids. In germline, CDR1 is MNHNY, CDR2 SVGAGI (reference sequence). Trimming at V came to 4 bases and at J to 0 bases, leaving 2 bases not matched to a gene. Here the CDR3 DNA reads TGTGCCAGCAGTTTAGCGGGGCCCTCCTACGAGCAGTACTTC. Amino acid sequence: CASSLAGPSYEQYF.

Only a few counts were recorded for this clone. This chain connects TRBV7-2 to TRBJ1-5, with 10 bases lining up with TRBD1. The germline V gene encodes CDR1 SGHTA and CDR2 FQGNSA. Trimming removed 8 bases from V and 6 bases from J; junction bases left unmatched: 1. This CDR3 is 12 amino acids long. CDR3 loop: CASGTGVQPQHF. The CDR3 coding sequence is TGTGCCAGCGGGACAGGGGTTCAGCCCCAGCATTTT.

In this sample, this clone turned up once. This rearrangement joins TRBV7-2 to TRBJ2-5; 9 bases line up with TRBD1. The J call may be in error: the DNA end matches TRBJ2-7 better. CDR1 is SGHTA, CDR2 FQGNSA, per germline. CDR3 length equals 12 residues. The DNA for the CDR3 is TGTGCCAGCAACAGACAGGGGGGCGAGCAGTACTTC. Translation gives CASNRQGGEQYF.

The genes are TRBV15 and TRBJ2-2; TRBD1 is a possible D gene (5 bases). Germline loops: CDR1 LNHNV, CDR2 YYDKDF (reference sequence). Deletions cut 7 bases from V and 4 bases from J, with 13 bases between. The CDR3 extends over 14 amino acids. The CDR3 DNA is TGTGCCACCACCCCCCAGGGATTCACCGGGGAGCTGTTTTTT. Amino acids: CATTPQGFTGELFF. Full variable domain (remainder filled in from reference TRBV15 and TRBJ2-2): DAMVIQNPRYQVTQFGKPVTLSCSQTLNHNVMYWYQQKSSQAPKLLFHYYDKDFNNEADTPDNFQSRRPNTSFCFLDIRSPGLGDTAMYLCATTPQGFTGELFFGEGSRLTVL.